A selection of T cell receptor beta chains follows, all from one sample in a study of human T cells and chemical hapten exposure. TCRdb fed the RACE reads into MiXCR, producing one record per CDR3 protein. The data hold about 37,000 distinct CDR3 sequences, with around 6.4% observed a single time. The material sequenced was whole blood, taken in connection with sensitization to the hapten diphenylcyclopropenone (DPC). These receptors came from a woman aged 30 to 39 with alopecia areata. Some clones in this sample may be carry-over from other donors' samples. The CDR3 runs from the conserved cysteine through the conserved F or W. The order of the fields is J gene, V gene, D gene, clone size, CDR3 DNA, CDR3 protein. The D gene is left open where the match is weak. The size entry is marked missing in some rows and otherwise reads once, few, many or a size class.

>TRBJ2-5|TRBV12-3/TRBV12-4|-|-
TGTGCCACCGGTTCGGGGAGAACCCTCCAAGAGACCCAGTACTTC
CATGSGRTLQETQYF
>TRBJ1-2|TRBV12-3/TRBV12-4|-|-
TGTGCCAGCAGTTTAGCTACCCACTCCACACTCTTCAGGGGAGTCTATGGCTACACCTTC
CASSLATHSTLFRGVYGYTF
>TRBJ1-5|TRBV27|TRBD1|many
TGTGCCAGCAGGCCCGACAGGGGGGGGTTTTATAGCAATCAGCCCCAGCATTTT
CASRPDRGGFYSNQPQHF
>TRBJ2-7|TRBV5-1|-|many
TGCGCCAGCAGCCCAACCGGCCCCGAGCAGTACTTC
CASSPTGPEQYF
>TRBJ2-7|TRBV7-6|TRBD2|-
TGTGCCAGCAGCTTAGCGCGGGGGGAAGAGCAGTACTTC
CASSLARGEEQYF
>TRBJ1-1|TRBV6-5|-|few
TGTGCCAGCAGCCCTTTCGAGGAGAACACTGAAGCTTTCTTT
CASSPFEENTEAFF
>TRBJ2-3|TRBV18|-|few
TGTGCCAGCTCACCACCGGTCCAGGGGTATACGCAGTATTTT
CASSPPVQGYTQYF
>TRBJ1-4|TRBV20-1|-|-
TGCAGTGCTAGAGATCCACAGGATGAAAAACTGTTTTTT
CSARDPQDEKLFF
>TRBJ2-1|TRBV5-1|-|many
TGCGCCAGCGAGGAGGACCCCCCCTACAATGAGCAGTTCTTC
CASEEDPPYNEQFF
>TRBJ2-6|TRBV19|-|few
TGTGCCAGTACTGGTACTGGGGCCAACGTCCTGACTTTC
CASTGTGANVLTF
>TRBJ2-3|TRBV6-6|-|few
TGTGCCAGCAGTCTCCTCGACAGTTTTAGCACAGATACGCAGTATTTT
CASSLLDSFSTDTQYF
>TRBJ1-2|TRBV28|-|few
TGTGCCTGCTCCCGGCACCCCTATGGCTACACCTTC
CACSRHPYGYTF
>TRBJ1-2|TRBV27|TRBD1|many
TGTGCCAGCATCATATCCGGGACAGGGCTTTATGGCTACACCTTC
CASIISGTGLYGYTF
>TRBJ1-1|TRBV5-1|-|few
TGCGCCAGCAGCTTGCCGGGGGGCACTGAAGCTTTCTTT
CASSLPGGTEAFF
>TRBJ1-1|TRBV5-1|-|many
TGCGCCAGCAGCCCCGGACAATTTTCGAACACTGAAGCTTTCTTT
CASSPGQFSNTEAFF
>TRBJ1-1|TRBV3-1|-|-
TGTGCCAGCAGCCAAGTTCCGGGAACTGAAGCTTTCTTT
CASSQVPGTEAFF
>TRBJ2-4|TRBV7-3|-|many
TGTGCCAGCAGCCTAGGGAGCGGGTGGGCCAAAAACATTCAGTACTTC
CASSLGSGWAKNIQYF
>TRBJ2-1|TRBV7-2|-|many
TGTGCCAGCAGCACCCTCTACAATGAGCAGTTCTTC
CASSTLYNEQFF
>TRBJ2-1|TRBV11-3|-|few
TGTGCCAGCAGCTTTACCCCTCGCGATGAGCAGTTCTTC
CASSFTPRDEQFF
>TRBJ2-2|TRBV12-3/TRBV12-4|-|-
TGTGCCAGTACCTATTCCGGGGAGCTGTTTTTT
CASTYSGELFF
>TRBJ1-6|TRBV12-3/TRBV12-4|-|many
TGTGCCAGCAGTTTAAGTGGCTCTGGGAGCTCACCCCTCCACTTT
CASSLSGSGSSPLHF
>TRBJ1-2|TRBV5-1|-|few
TGCGCCAGCAGGATGGCAGGGGCAGACTATGGCTACACCTTC
CASRMAGADYGYTF
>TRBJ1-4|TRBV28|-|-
TGTGCCACCAAAACCGGGACCCATGAAAAACTGTTTTTT
CATKTGTHEKLFF
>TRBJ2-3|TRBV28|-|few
TGTGCCAGCAGTTTACCGACTAGGATCACAGATACGCAGTATTTT
CASSLPTRITDTQYF
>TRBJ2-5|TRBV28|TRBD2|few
TGTGCCAGCAGTTTATCTAGCGGAGGAGAGACCCAGTACTTC
CASSLSSGGETQYF
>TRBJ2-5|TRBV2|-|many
TGTGCCAGCAGTGATTTGACAGAAGAGACCCAGTACTTC
CASSDLTEETQYF
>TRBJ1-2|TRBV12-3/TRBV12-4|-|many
TGTGCCAGCAGTCAATTAGGGGGTTATGGCTACACCTTC
CASSQLGGYGYTF
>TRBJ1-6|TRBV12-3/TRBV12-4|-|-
TGTGCCAGCAGCTTAATGGCGGGAAGAGGAAATTCACCCCTCCACTTT
CASSLMAGRGNSPLHF
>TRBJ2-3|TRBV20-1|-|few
TGCAGTGCTAGAGTCGGGACGGGAATGCGAGCAGATACGCAGTATTTT
CSARVGTGMRADTQYF
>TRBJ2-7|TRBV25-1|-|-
TGTGCCAGCAGTGCCCACTCGGACAGAACTTACGAGCAGTACTTC
CASSAHSDRTYEQYF
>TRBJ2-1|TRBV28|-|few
TGTGCCAGCAGTTTATCAGGGACGTACAATGAGCAGTTCTTC
CASSLSGTYNEQFF
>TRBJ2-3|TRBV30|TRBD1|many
TGTGCCTGGAGTGGACAGGGTTTCGATACGCAGTATTTT
CAWSGQGFDTQYF
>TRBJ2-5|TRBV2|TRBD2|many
TGTGCCAGCAGTCTCCATCGGGACTATCAAGAGACCCAGTACTTC
CASSLHRDYQETQYF
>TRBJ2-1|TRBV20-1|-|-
TGCAGTGCTAGGTCCGGCGGCAATGAGCAGTTCTTC
CSARSGGNEQFF